The rows below give T cell receptor beta chains drawn from one sample of a study of long-term antiretroviral therapy in people with HIV. The data were produced by immunoSEQ multiplex PCR, yet TCRdb's version contains in-frame clones alone and is incomplete. This table holds tens of thousands of clones, roughly four fifths found once. The sequencing here drew on unsorted PBMCs, taken 1 year after starting antiretroviral therapy. These receptors all come from a man younger than 35 with HIV. The CDR3 runs from the conserved cysteine through the conserved F or W. The order of the fields is J gene, CDR3 length, V gene, CDR3 protein.

>TRBJ2-5|15|TRBV4-1
CASSQDGASEETQYF
>TRBJ2-4|11|TRBV11-2
CAIVMRNIQYF
>TRBJ2-7|15|TRBV4-1
CASSQAGGSDYEQYF
>TRBJ1-2|12|TRBV29-1
CSVDGRGGGYTF
>TRBJ1-4|12|TRBV7-8
CASSPVGEKLFF
>TRBJ2-7|14|TRBV14
CASSPVIGPYEQYF
>TRBJ2-7|15|TRBV29-1
CSVEVAGPGGYEQYF
>TRBJ2-7|15|TRBV7-2
CASSSTGTGGYEQYF
>TRBJ2-1|19|TRBV11-3
CASSSSRRSSGGAYNEQFF
>TRBJ2-1|15|TRBV7-6
CASSLGGPSYNEQFF
>TRBJ2-7|18|TRBV28
CASTTLGVTPGQGYEQYF
>TRBJ2-3|14|TRBV27
CASSLTSYTDTQYF
>TRBJ1-1|15|TRBV6-4
CASRLFAAKNTEAFF
>TRBJ1-4|16|TRBV7-9
CASSAIAGAFAEKLFF
>TRBJ1-2|14|TRBV11-2
CASSSTGEGRGYTF
>TRBJ2-2|12|TRBV19
CASSGNTGELFF
>TRBJ2-2|16|TRBV6-5
CASSFLGGGRTGELFF
>TRBJ1-5|12|TRBV7-8
CASSLGDQPQHF
>TRBJ2-7|14|TRBV12-5
CASARTGTLYEQYF
>TRBJ2-3|16|TRBV7-9
CASSTTASGGTDTQYF
>TRBJ1-5|13|TRBV10-3
CAISQGWGQPQHF